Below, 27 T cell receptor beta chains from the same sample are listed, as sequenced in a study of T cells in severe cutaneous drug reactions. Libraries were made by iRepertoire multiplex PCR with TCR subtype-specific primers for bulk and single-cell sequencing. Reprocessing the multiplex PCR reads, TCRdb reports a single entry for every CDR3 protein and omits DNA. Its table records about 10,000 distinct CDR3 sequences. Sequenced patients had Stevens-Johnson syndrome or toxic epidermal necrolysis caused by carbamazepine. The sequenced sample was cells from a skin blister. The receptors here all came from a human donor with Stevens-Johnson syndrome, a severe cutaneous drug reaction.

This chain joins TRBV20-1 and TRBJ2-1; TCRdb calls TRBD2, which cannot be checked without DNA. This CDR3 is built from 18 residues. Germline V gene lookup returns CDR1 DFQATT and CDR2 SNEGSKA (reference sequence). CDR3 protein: CSARDPVSGGPSWNEQFF.

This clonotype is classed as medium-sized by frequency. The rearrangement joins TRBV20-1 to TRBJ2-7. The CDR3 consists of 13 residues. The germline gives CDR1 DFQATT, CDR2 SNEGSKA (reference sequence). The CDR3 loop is CSAREVDRYEQYF.

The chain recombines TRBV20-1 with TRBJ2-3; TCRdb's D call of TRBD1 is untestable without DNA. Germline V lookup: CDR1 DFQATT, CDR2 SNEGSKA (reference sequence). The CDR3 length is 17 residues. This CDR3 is CSAKEGAGTGSTDTQYF.

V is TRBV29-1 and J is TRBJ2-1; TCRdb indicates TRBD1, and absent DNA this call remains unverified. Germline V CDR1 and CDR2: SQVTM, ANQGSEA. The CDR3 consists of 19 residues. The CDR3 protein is CSVEDDAGQFFGESDEQFF.

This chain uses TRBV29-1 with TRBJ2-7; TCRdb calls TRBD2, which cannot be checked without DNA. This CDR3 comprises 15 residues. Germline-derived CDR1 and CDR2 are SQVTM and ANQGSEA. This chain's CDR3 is CSVEDPGLAGGTQYF.

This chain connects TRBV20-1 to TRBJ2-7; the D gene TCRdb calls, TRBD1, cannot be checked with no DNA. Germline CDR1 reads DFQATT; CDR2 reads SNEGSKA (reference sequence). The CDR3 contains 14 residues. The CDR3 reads CSALRQGVLYEQYF.

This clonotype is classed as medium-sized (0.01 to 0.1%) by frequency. This chain's CDR3 is CASSPRDSFTEAFF. This chain connects TRBV7-9 to TRBJ1-1; TCRdb outputs TRBD1, but without DNA this stays unchecked. Germline V gives CDR1 SEHNR, CDR2 FQNEAQ (reference sequence). This CDR3 is 14 amino acids long.

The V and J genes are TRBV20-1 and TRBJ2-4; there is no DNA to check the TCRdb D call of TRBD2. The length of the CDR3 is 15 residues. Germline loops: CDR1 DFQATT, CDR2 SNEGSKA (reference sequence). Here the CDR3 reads CSAIGLAGGMNIQYF.

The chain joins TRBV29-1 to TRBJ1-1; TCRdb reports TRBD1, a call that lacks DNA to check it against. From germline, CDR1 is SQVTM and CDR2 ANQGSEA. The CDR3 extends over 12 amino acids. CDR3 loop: CSAGQGGTEAFF. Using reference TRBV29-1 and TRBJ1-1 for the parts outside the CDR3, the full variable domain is SAVISQKPSRDICQRGTSLTIQCQVDSQVTMMFWYRQQPGQSLTLIATANQGSEATYESGFVIDKFPISRPNLTFSTLTVSNMSPEDSSIYLCSAGQGGTEAFFGQGTRLTVV.

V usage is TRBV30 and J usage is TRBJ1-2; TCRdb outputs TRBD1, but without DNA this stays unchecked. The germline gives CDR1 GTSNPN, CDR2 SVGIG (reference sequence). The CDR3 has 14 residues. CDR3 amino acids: CAWIGTGGRSGYTF.

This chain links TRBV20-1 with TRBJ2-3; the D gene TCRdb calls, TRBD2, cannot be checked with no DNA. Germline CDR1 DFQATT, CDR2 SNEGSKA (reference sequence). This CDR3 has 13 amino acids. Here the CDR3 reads CSAREAGDVWQYF.

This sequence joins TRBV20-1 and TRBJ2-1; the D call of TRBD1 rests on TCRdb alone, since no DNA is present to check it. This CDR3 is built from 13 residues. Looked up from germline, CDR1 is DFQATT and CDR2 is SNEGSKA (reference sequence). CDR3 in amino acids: CSVVQSSRGEQFF.

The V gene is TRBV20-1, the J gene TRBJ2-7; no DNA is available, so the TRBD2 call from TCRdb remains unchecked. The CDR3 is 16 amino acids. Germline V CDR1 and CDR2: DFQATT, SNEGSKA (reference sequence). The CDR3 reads CSARDESRSGGYEQYF.

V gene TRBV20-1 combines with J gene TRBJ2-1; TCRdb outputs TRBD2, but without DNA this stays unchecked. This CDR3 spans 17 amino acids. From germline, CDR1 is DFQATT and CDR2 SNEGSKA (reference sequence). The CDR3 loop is CSARLLRKGQPYNEQFF.

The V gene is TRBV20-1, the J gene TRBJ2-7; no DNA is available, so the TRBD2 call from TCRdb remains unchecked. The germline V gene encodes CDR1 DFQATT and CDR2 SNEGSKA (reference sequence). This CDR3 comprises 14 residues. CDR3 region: CSARDHGGSYEQYF.

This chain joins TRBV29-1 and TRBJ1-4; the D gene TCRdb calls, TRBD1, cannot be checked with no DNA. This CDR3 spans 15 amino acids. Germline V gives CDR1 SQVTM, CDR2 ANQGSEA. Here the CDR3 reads CSVDDPGQGNEKLFF.

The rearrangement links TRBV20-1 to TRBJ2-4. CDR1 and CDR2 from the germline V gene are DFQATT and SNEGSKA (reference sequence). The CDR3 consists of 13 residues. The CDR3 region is CSARSFGTSIQYF.

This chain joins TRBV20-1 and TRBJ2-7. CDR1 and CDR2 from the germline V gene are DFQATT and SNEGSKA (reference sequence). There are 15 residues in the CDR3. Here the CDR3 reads CSARDSSRTSYEQYF.

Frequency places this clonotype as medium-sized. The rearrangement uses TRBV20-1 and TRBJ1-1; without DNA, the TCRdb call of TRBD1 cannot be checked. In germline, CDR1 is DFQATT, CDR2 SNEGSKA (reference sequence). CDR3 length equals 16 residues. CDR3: CSARDHVIAGNSEAFF.

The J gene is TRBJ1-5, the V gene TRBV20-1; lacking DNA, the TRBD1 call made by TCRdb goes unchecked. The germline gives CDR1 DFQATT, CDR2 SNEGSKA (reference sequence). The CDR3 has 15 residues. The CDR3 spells CSASIQGWNNQPQHF.

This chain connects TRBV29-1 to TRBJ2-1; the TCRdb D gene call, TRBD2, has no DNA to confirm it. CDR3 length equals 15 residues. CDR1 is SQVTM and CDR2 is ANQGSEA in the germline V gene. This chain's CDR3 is CSVTGTSGRNNEQFF.

CDR3 region: CSARQGGETQYF. The genes are TRBV29-1 and TRBJ2-5; without DNA, the TCRdb call of TRBD1 cannot be checked. This CDR3 comprises 12 residues. The germline gives CDR1 SQVTM, CDR2 ANQGSEA.

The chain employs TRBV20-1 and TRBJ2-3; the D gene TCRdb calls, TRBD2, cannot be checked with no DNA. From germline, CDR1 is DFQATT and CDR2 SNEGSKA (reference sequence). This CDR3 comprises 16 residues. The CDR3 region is CSAREALAGVTDTQYF.

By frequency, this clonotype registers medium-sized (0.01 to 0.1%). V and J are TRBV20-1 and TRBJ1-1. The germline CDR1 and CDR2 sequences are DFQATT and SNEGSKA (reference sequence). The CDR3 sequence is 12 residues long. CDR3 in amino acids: CSFVGMNTEAFF.

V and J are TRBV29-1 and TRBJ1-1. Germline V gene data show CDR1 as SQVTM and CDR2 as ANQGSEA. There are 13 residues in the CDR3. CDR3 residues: CSAQGNFYTEAFF.

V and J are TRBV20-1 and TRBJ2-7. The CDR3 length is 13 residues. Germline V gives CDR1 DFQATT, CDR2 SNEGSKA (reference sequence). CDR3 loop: CSATAGFLYEQYF.

CDR3 in amino acids: CSARGEVTSGRALNRNEQFF. This chain connects TRBV20-1 to TRBJ2-1; the TRBD2 assignment by TCRdb is unverifiable without DNA. CDR1 is DFQATT and CDR2 is SNEGSKA in the germline V gene (reference sequence). The CDR3 spans 20 residues.